These 14 T cell receptor beta chains share one sample of origin, sequenced in a study of cytomegalovirus exposure and HLA in healthy donors. A multiplex PCR was run with 60 Vbeta primers and 13 Jbeta primers. The assay was immunoSEQ multiplex PCR, and TCRdb's table has in-frame clones only and misses some. The repertoire holds hundreds of thousands of clones, with more than 55% as singletons. Sequencing input: PBMCs. These receptors originate from a female donor in good health and CMV-seronegative.

The chain links TRBV7-2 to TRBJ2-7; TRBD2 is a possible D gene (5 bases). The germline gives CDR1 SGHTA, CDR2 FQGNSA. The ends were cut back, 1 base at V and 2 bases at J, with 18 bases in the middle. The CDR3 is 17 residues long. CDR3 sequence reads: CASSLGPGGSGPYEQYF. As DNA, the CDR3 is TGTGCCAGCAGCTTAGGCCCCGGCGGGTCGGGCCCCTACGAGCAGTACTTC.

The chain uses TRBV6-1 and TRBJ1-5; TRBD1 matches 8 bases. There are 14 residues in the CDR3. The germline gives CDR1 MNHNS, CDR2 SASEGT. Germline trimming cut 6 bases from V and 7 bases from J; bases unmatched to any gene: 8. The CDR3 loop is CASSLPGGGQPQHF. CDR3 sequence (DNA): TGTGCCAGCAGCCTACCAGGGGGCGGGCAGCCCCAGCATTTT.

This clone was counted a single time. This chain joins TRBV6-6 and TRBJ2-2; 7 positions agree with TRBD2. Trimming cost V 0 bases and J 3 bases; bases outside gene matches: 4. Germline V gene sequence: CDR1 MNHNY, CDR2 SVGAGI (reference sequence). The CDR3 contains 16 residues. This CDR3 is CASSYSRGGYTGELFF. The CDR3 DNA follows: TGTGCCAGCAGTTACTCGCGGGGAGGGTACACCGGGGAGCTGTTTTTT.

V usage is TRBV27 and J usage is TRBJ1-2; D not resolved. Trimming pared 3 bases from V and 5 bases from J, leaving 10 bases between. This CDR3 is built from 13 residues. Per germline, CDR1 MNHEY and CDR2 SMNVEV (reference sequence). CDR3 residues: CASSFSRDYGYTF. CDR3 DNA: TGTGCCAGCAGTTTTTCTAGAGATTATGGCTACACCTTC.

This chain connects TRBV10-3 to TRBJ1-1; 7 nucleotides align to TRBD1. Germline V gene sequence: CDR1 ENHRY, CDR2 SYGVKD. The junction had 11 bases not matched to a gene; V was cut back by 4 bases and J by 6 bases. CDR3 size: 15 residues. Written as DNA, the CDR3 is TGTGCCATCAGTGCAAAGACAGGGAATTTCGCTGAAGCTTTCTTT. As protein: CAISAKTGNFAEAFF.

The chain recombines TRBV5-6 with TRBJ2-3; TRBD1 might be the D (5 bases). CDR3 size: 14 residues. Trimming left V 3 bases short and J 4 bases short, with 12 bases between. Looked up from germline, CDR1 is SGHDT and CDR2 is YYEEEE. The CDR3 protein is CASSSQTGADTQYF. The DNA for the CDR3 is TGTGCCAGCAGCTCTCAAACAGGCGCAGATACGCAGTATTTT.

This chain links TRBV27 with TRBJ1-1, with TRBD1 matching 7 bases. CDR3 size: 14 residues. Germline loops: CDR1 MNHEY, CDR2 SMNVEV (reference sequence). The ends lost 2 bases at V and 5 bases at J; junction bases unmatched: 5. CDR3 residues: CASSLVPGGTEAFF. The CDR3 DNA reads TGTGCCAGCAGTTTAGTCCCAGGGGGGACTGAAGCTTTCTTT.

The chain is built from TRBV30 and TRBJ1-3; D is undetermined. The CDR3 totals 14 residues. Germline V gives CDR1 GTSNPN, CDR2 SVGIG (reference sequence). The V and J ends lost 3 bases and 4 bases respectively, with 13 bases between them. The CDR3, as DNA: TGTGCCTGGAGATCTCCGGGTCCAGGAAACACCATATATTTT. Encoded protein: CAWRSPGPGNTIYF.

The rearrangement links TRBV19 to TRBJ2-7, with 11 bases aligning to TRBD2. Germline V gene lookup returns CDR1 LNHDA and CDR2 SQIVND (reference sequence). This CDR3 has 14 amino acids. The V and J ends lost 6 bases and 2 bases, in that order; junction bases with no gene match: 3. CDR3 region: CASRLAGAAYEQYF. The DNA of the CDR3 is TGTGCCAGTAGACTAGCGGGAGCTGCCTACGAGCAGTACTTC.

This chain joins TRBV2 and TRBJ1-5; D call uncertain. Germline lookup yields CDR1 SNHLY and CDR2 FYNNEI. The length of the CDR3 is 14 residues. Deletions cut 7 bases from V and 4 bases from J, with 14 bases between. The CDR3 reads CASTERGRNQPQHF. The CDR3 DNA reads TGTGCCAGCACCGAGCGAGGGAGGAATCAGCCCCAGCATTTT. The whole variable domain, filled in from reference TRBV2 and TRBJ1-5, reads EPEVTQTPSHQVTQMGQEVILRCVPISNHLYFYWYRQILGQKVEFLVSFYNNEISEKSEIFDDQFSVERPDGSNFTLKIRSTKLEDSAMYFCASTERGRNQPQHFGDGTRLSIL.

In its sample, this clone was seen a few times. The rearrangement joins TRBV28 to TRBJ2-2, with TRBD1 matching 8 bases. This CDR3 spans 15 amino acids. Per germline, CDR1 MDHEN and CDR2 SYDVKM. J gave up 4 bases and V 5 bases, and 6 bases lay outside the gene matches. The chain's CDR3 is CASSRQGIITGELFF. Written as DNA, the CDR3 is TGTGCCAGCAGTCGACAGGGGATAATCACCGGGGAGCTGTTTTTT.

The chain's CDR3 is CASSLELNGKLFF. The DNA of the CDR3 is TGTGCCAGCAGCTTAGAGCTCAACGGAAAACTGTTTTTT. This chain joins TRBV7-2 and TRBJ1-4; D not certain. V was trimmed by 1 base and J by 10 bases, leaving 10 bases between them. Germline CDR1 is SGHTA and CDR2 is FQGNSA. This CDR3 contains 13 residues.

The J gene is TRBJ2-2, the V gene TRBV10-3, with 8 nucleotides matching TRBD2. V dropped 3 bases and J dropped 3; count of bases not matched to a gene: 9. The CDR3 length is 17 residues. Germline-derived CDR1 and CDR2 are ENHRY and SYGVKD. This CDR3 is CAISEWLAGLDTGELFF. The CDR3 DNA follows: TGTGCCATCAGTGAATGGCTAGCGGGCCTGGACACCGGGGAGCTGTTTTTT.

The CDR3, as DNA: TGTGCCAGCAGCCAAATTGAGGTTTGGCAGTACTTC. Residues: CASSQIEVWQYF. The J gene is TRBJ2-7, the V gene TRBV2; D gene uncertain. V was cut by 6 bases and J by 9 bases, with 15 bases left in between. The CDR3 contains 12 residues. Per the germline V gene, CDR1 is SNHLY and CDR2 is FYNNEI. The full variable domain, its missing parts supplied by reference TRBV2 and TRBJ2-7, is EPEVTQTPSHQVTQMGQEVILRCVPISNHLYFYWYRQILGQKVEFLVSFYNNEISEKSEIFDDQFSVERPDGSNFTLKIRSTKLEDSAMYFCASSQIEVWQYFGPGTRLTVT.